Sequencing of this T cell receptor beta chain was carried out in a study of cytomegalovirus exposure and HLA in healthy donors. The assay was immunoSEQ multiplex PCR, and TCRdb's table has in-frame clones only and misses some. The sample lists 150,000 to 200,000 clones, 75% to 90% occurring once. Trimming pared 3 bases from V and 5 bases from J, leaving 14 bases between. CDR3 size: 15 residues. Germline CDR1 reads LNHDA; CDR2 reads SQIVND (reference sequence). This TCR was recovered from a man aged 18-30 years in good health and CMV-seropositive. The gene calls are TRBV19 and TRBJ1-5, with D perhaps TRBD1 (5 bases). The specimen was PBMCs. This CDR3 reads CASSIEGVEDQPQHF. CDR3 coding DNA: TGTGCCAGTAGTATCGAAGGGGTAGAAGATCAGCCCCAGCATTTT. The full variable domain, its missing parts supplied by reference TRBV19 and TRBJ1-5, is DGGITQSPKYLFRKEGQNVTLSCEQNLNHDAMYWYRQDPGQGLRLIYYSQIVNDFQKGDIAEGYSVSREKKESFPLTVTSAQKNPTAFYLCASSIEGVEDQPQHFGDGTRLSIL.